This T cell receptor beta chain was captured by sequencing in a study of cytomegalovirus exposure and HLA in healthy donors. 13 Jbeta primers and 60 Vbeta primers were used for the PCR. Profiling relied on immunoSEQ multiplex PCR, and the TCRdb table lists in-frame clones only, not all of them. Here the sample spans approximately 130,000 clones, about 9.4% being singletons. This CDR3 comprises 15 residues. The ends were cut back, 5 bases at V and 7 bases at J, with 17 bases in the middle. In germline, CDR1 is LNHDA, CDR2 SQIVND (reference sequence). The rearrangement links TRBV19 to TRBJ2-2; tentative D call: TRBD2 (6 bases). The TCR comes from a middle-aged woman in good health and CMV-seropositive. The specimen was PBMCs. This CDR3 is CASSPRRPGSGELFF. DNA for the CDR3: TGTGCCAGTAGTCCCCGTCGTCCCGGGAGCGGGGAGCTGTTTTTT. The full variable domain, completed using reference TRBV19 and TRBJ2-2, is DGGITQSPKYLFRKEGQNVTLSCEQNLNHDAMYWYRQDPGQGLRLIYYSQIVNDFQKGDIAEGYSVSREKKESFPLTVTSAQKNPTAFYLCASSPRRPGSGELFFGEGSRLTVL.